This TCR beta chain comes out of a study of OX40 agonist ivuxolimab in advanced cancers. Some background on the complete study: The costimulatory receptor OX40 (CD134) was targeted by ivuxolimab, a fully human IgG2 agonistic monoclonal antibody. Intravenous ivuxolimab was administered to patients every 2 weeks at six dose levels: 0.01, 0.1, 0.3, 1.5, 3 and 10 mg/kg. Of the roughly 52 dose-escalation patients, hepatocellular carcinoma was present in 19, melanoma in roughly 15, renal cell carcinoma in 9 and head and neck cancer in 9. The dose-escalation cohort was almost 85% male with a mean age of around 64 years, ranging from 23 to 79. Patients were allowed to have had prior anti-PD-1, anti-PD-L1 or anti-CTLA-4 therapy, and approximately 40% of the dose-escalation patients had been treated with checkpoint inhibitors. Partial responses occurred in three dose-escalation patients: two with cutaneous melanoma and one with hepatocellular carcinoma. Peripheral TCRbeta sequencing was intended to test whether TCR sequence diversity was altered and clonal T-cell expansion was caused by ivuxolimab. The paper reports the monotherapy dose-escalation portion (N of about 50 patients) of the phase I ivuxolimab trial.

Looking up the germline V gene (reference sequence) yields CDR1 SEHNR and CDR2 FQNEAQ. Compared with germline, V lacks 5 bases and J lacks 5 bases; bases without a gene match: 5. Counted from cysteine to phenylalanine, this CDR3 has 13 amino acids. The sequence is cut down to CDR3 DNA, 39 bases in frame from base 1. Overall results and qualifications from the work: In the 0.1-3.0 mg/kg groups, partial responders had among the lowest normalized peripheral clonal expansion, particularly in CD8+ T cells. Clonal expansion of both CD4+ and CD8+ blood T cells was observed from baseline to week 6 at doses 0.1 to 3.0 mg/kg. Low levels of normalized T-cell clonal expansion were also shown by some nonresponding patients. On average, CD8+ T cells showed more expanded clones than CD4+ T cells after ivuxolimab. Which antigens the clonally expanded peripheral T cells were specific for was not determined.

The trial excluded patients who had a history of autoimmune disease or were on systemic immunosuppression. In every dose cohort, peripheral blood was drawn for TCR sequencing at baseline, cycle 4 day 1, and cycle 7 day 1. The samples were drawn from a first-in-human, open-label, multicenter phase I dose-escalation trial of ivuxolimab. Adults with locally advanced or metastatic melanoma, renal cell, hepatocellular, or head and neck squamous cell carcinoma were enrolled in the trial. Before TCR sequencing, CD4+ T cells and CD8+ T cells were sorted from peripheral blood as separate populations. As for this clone: Its target antigen remains unknown. No much larger clone is present one base from it, and per-base qualities are unavailable.

Genomic DNA was isolated from the sorted cells so that the TCRbeta CDR3 region could be sequenced. TCRbeta CDR3 regions were sequenced using the immunoSEQ Assay. Here the immuneACCESS table is served through TCRdb, limited to in-frame sequences with V and J called. Missing clones are a known gap in these copies; in checked studies unresolved V genes cover under half, and the rest lacks a known reason. The sample table contains tens of thousands of clones; only one count was recorded for over 75% of them. Of the sample, about 0.9% falls within the top ten clones. This receptor was identified in an adult with an advanced solid tumor such as melanoma, head and neck, liver or kidney cancer. The chain couples TRBV7-9 to TRBJ1-1, and TRBD1 matches 7 of the central bases. The material was CD4+ or CD8+ T cells sorted from blood, obtained in a trial of the OX40 agonist ivuxolimab. The CDR3 protein is CASSPSGGTEAFF. The sequenced DNA: TGTGCCAGCAGCCCCTCAGGGGGTACTGAAGCTTTCTTT.